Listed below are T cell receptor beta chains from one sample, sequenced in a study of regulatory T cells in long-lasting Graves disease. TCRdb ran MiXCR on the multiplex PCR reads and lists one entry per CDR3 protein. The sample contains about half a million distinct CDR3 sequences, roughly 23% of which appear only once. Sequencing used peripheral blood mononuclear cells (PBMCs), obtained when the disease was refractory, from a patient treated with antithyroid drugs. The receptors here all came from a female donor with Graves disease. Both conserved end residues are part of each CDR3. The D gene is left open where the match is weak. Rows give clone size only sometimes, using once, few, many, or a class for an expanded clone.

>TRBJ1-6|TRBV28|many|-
TGTGCCAGCAGTTCGGCAGACAACCATTCACCCCTCCACTTT
CASSSADNHSPLHF
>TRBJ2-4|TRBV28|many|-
TGTGCCAGCAGTGCCCTAGGGCTAGCCAAAAACATTCAGTACTTC
CASSALGLAKNIQYF
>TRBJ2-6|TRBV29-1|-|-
TGCAGCGCCAACGCGCTTAGGACAGTCTCTGGGGCCAACGTCCTGACTTTC
CSANALRTVSGANVLTF
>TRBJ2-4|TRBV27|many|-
TGTGCCAGCAGTTTAAAGGACACCCCCCCCCAAAACATTCAGTACTTC
CASSLKDTPPQNIQYF
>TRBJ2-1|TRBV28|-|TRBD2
TGTGCCAGCAGTCCTCGGGGACTAGCGGGGCCCCCTGGATACAATGAGCAGTTCTTC
CASSPRGLAGPPGYNEQFF
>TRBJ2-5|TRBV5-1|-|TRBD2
TGCGCCAGCAGCTTGGGTAGGTTCGGAACGGGAGGGCCCGGAGAGACCCAGTACTTC
CASSLGRFGTGGPGETQYF
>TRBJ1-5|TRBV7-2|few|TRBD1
TGTGCCAGCAGCAACCGGGACAGGGGCGGGGATCAGCCCCAGCATTTT
CASSNRDRGGDQPQHF
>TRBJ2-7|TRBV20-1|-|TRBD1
TGCAGTGCTTCCGGGACAGGTGCCTCCTACGAGCAGTACTTC
CSASGTGASYEQYF
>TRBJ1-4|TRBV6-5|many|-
TGTGCCAGCAGTTTCACACAGGGAACTAATGAAAAACTGTTTTTT
CASSFTQGTNEKLFF
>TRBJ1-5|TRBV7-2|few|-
TGTGCCAGCAGCGCACAGGGTCAGAGCAATCAGCCCCAGCATTTT
CASSAQGQSNQPQHF
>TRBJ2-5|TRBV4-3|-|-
TGCGCCAGCAGCCAAGCGGCAGGGTGGGAGACCCAGTACTTC
CASSQAAGWETQYF
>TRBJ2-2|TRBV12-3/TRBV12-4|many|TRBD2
TGTGCCAGCAGTTTAGGGGTGACTAGCGCTAACACCGGGGAGCTGTTTTTT
CASSLGVTSANTGELFF
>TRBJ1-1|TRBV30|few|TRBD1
TGTGCCTGGAGTGTAAGGGGCAGGGGGGGAGGTGAAGCTTTCTTT
CAWSVRGRGGGEAFF
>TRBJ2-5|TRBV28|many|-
TGTGCCAGCGCCCTAAGAGAGACCCAGTACTTC
CASALRETQYF
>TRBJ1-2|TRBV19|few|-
TGTGCCAGTACCCCCGCTGTAACAGGGTTTTACGGCTACACCTTC
CASTPAVTGFYGYTF
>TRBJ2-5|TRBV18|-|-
TGTGCCAGCTCACCCCCCCGAGAGACCCAGTACTTC
CASSPPRETQYF
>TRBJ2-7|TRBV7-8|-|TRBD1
TGTGCCAGCAGCTTAGTCCGGGACAGCGTCTACGAGCAGTACTTC
CASSLVRDSVYEQYF
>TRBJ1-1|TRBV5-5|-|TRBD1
TGTGCCAGCAGCTTAAGAACAGGGGGTAACACTGAAGCTTTCTTT
CASSLRTGGNTEAFF
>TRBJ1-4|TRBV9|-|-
TGTGCCAGCAGCCGGGACAAGGGGAATGAAAAACTGTTTTTT
CASSRDKGNEKLFF
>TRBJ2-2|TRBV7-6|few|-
TGTGCCAGCAGCGAGGGGGGATGGGACACCGGGGAGCTGTTTTTT
CASSEGGWDTGELFF
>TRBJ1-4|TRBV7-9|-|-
TGTGCCAGCAGCTTAAATCTCGCCATTAATGAAAAACTGTTTTTT
CASSLNLAINEKLFF
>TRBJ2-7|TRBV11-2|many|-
TGTGCCAGCAGCTTAGATCTAAGGACAAACTACGAGCAGTACTTC
CASSLDLRTNYEQYF
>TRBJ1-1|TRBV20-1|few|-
TGCAGTGCTAGGGACCCAAGGACCATGGGCACTGAAGCTTTCTTT
CSARDPRTMGTEAFF
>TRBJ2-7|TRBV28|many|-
TGTGCCAGCAGTTTATGGGGGGATCCCCACGAGCAGTACTTC
CASSLWGDPHEQYF
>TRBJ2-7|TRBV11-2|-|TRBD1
TGTGCCAGCAGCTTTTTACAAGCAGGGGGCTACGAGCAGTACTTC
CASSFLQAGGYEQYF
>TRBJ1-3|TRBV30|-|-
TGTGCCTGGAGTCCGGGAACTGGAAACACCATATATTTT
CAWSPGTGNTIYF
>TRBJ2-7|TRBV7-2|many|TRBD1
TGTGCCAGCAGCGACAGGGGAGGAGGCTACGAGCAGTACTTC
CASSDRGGGYEQYF
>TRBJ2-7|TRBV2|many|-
TGTGCCAGCAGTACTTATAAAGAGCAGTACTTC
CASSTYKEQYF
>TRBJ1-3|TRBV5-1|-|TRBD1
TGCGCCAGCAGCCCAAGGACAGGTGATATTTTCTCTGGAAACACCATATATTTT
CASSPRTGDIFSGNTIYF
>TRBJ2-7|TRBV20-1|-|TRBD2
TGCAGTGCCACCACTAGCGGATACGAGCAGTACTTC
CSATTSGYEQYF
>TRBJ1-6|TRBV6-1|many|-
TGTGCCAGCACGGAGGGGGGAGGTTCACCCCTCCACTTT
CASTEGGGSPLHF
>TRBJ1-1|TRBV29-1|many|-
TGCAGCGTTTTCCGGGACGGGGGTGGGACTGAAGCTTTCTTT
CSVFRDGGGTEAFF
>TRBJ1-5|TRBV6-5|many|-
TGTGCCAGCAGTTATAGCTCTGGGCCGGCAAAGCCCCAGCATTTT
CASSYSSGPAKPQHF
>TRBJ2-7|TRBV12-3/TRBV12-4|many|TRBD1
TGTGCCAGCAGTTCACCAGGGACAGGGGTCCACGAGCAGTACTTC
CASSSPGTGVHEQYF
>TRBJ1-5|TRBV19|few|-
TGTGCCAGTGACCTGAGTGGCATCGCGGAAGGTCAGCCCCAGCATTTT
CASDLSGIAEGQPQHF
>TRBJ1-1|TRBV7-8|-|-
TGTGCCAGCAGAGAAGAAAAGGGGTTAACTGAAGCTTTCTTT
CASREEKGLTEAFF
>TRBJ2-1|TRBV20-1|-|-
TGCAGTGCCAACCCCAGTGAAAACCGTCCTTTCAATGAGCAGTTCTTC
CSANPSENRPFNEQFF
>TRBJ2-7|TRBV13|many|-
TGTGCCAGCAGCTTAGGGGCTAGCATCTACGAGCAGTACTTC
CASSLGASIYEQYF
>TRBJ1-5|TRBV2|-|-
TGTGCCAGCAGTGAAGTTCCTAAGCAGCCCCAGCATTTT
CASSEVPKQPQHF
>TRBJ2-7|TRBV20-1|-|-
TGCAGTGCTGGGGACATCTCCTACGAGCAGTACTTC
CSAGDISYEQYF
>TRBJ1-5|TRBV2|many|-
TGTGCCAGCACCCGACAGGAGGGTTATAGCAATCAGCCCCAGCATTTT
CASTRQEGYSNQPQHF
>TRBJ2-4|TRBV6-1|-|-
TGTACCAGCAGTATTGGAGTAGCCAAAAACATTCAGTACTTC
CTSSIGVAKNIQYF
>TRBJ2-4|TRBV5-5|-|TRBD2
TGCGCCAGCAGCCACGAGACTAGCGGAAAGACCCAGCACTTC
CASSHETSGKTQHF
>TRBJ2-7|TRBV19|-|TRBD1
TGTGCCAGTAGTATCAAGATTCCCGCCGGGACAGGGGATTCCTACGAGCAGTACTTC
CASSIKIPAGTGDSYEQYF
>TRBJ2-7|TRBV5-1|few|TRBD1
TGCGCCAGCAGCACAGGGGCGGGCGACGAGCAGTACTTC
CASSTGAGDEQYF
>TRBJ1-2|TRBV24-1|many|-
TGTGCCACCAGTGATTCCTATCAGCACTATGGCTACACCTTC
CATSDSYQHYGYTF
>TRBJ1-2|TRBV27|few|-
TGTGCCAGCAGTCCCTCGCCATTCTGGGGCTACACCTTC
CASSPSPFWGYTF
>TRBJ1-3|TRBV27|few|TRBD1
TGTGCCAGCAGCCTTCGCCCGACAGGGAGCTCTGGAAACACCATATATTTT
CASSLRPTGSSGNTIYF
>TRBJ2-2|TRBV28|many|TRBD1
TGTGCCAGCAGCAAGCCACTGACAGGGGTCGCCGGGGAGCTGTTTTTT
CASSKPLTGVAGELFF
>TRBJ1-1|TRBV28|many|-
TGTGCCAGCGCCCTCGGGGGGGCTCAGATGAACACTGAAGCTTTCTTT
CASALGGAQMNTEAFF
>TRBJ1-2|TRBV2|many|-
TGTGCCAGCAGTGAAAACTCCAGGGCTAACTATGGCTACACCTTC
CASSENSRANYGYTF
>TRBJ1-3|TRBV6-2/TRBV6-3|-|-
TGTGCCAGCAGTACGCGACGGTCTGGAAACACCATATATTTT
CASSTRRSGNTIYF
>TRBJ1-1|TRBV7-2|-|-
TGTGCCAGCAGCCAAGATCCCCCAAACACTGAAGCTTTCTTT
CASSQDPPNTEAFF
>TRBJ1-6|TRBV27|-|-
TGTGCCAGCAGTTTGGCCCCCCCTGGGGGCTCCTATAATTCACCCCTCCACTTT
CASSLAPPGGSYNSPLHF
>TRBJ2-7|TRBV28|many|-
TGTGCCAGCCGCCTCGGACTACCCCTAGGGTACGAGCAGTACTTC
CASRLGLPLGYEQYF
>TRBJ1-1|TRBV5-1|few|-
TGCGCCAGCAGCTCTGGGCAGGGAGGGGCCACTGAAGCTTTCTTT
CASSSGQGGATEAFF